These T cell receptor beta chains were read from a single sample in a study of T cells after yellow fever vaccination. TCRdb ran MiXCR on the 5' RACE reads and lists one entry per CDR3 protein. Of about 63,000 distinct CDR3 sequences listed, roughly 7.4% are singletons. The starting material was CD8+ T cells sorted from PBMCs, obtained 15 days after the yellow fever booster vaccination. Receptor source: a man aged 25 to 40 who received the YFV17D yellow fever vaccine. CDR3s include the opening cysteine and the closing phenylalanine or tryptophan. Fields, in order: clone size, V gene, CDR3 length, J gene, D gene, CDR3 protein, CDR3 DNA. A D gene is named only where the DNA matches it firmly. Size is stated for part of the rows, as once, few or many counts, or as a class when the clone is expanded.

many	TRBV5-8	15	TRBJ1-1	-	CASSLGTTVNTEAFF	TGTGCCAGCAGCTTGGGAACGACAGTGAACACTGAAGCTTTCTTT
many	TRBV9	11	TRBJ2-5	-	CASGTEQTQYF	TGTGCCAGCGGGACGGAGCAGACCCAGTACTTC
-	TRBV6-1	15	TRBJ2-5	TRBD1	CASKTDRGGLETQYF	TGTGCCAGCAAGACAGACAGGGGAGGTTTAGAGACCCAGTACTTC
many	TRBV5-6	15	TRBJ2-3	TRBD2	CASRYSGRPPDTQYF	TGTGCCAGCAGGTATAGCGGGAGGCCCCCAGATACGCAGTATTTT
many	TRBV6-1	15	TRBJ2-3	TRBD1	CASSPGQGYTDTQYF	TGTGCCAGCAGCCCGGGACAGGGGTACACAGATACGCAGTATTTT
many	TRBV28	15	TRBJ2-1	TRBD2	CASSPREGRYNEQFF	TGTGCCAGCAGTCCCCGGGAGGGGAGGTACAATGAGCAGTTCTTC
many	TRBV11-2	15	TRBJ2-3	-	CASSSAIHPADTQYF	TGTGCCAGCAGCTCAGCCATTCATCCGGCCGATACGCAGTATTTT
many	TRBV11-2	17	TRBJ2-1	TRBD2	CASSPLPGLAEDNEQFF	TGTGCCAGCAGCCCACTTCCGGGACTAGCGGAGGACAATGAGCAGTTCTTC
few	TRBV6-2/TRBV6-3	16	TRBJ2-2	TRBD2	CASSPASGSWTGELFF	TGTGCCAGCAGCCCCGCTAGCGGGAGCTGGACCGGGGAGCTGTTTTTT
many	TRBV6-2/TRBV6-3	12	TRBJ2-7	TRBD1	CASRPTGNEQYF	TGTGCCAGCAGACCGACAGGGAACGAGCAGTACTTC
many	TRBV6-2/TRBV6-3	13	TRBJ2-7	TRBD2	CATSLAGAEEQYF	TGTGCCACCTCCTTAGCGGGAGCAGAGGAGCAGTACTTC
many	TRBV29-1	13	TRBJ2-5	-	CSVNGAVQETQYF	TGCAGCGTCAATGGGGCAGTCCAAGAGACCCAGTACTTC
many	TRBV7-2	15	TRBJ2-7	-	CASSSPAEGDYEQYF	TGTGCCAGCAGCTCCCCGGCCGAGGGGGACTACGAGCAGTACTTC
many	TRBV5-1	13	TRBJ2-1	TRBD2	CASSLAGGVEQFF	TGCGCCAGCAGCTTGGCGGGAGGGGTTGAGCAGTTCTTC
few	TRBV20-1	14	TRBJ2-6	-	CSAPRGNGANVLTF	TGCAGTGCCCCGAGGGGGAATGGGGCCAACGTCCTGACTTTC
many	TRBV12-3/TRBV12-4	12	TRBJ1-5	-	CASRRGSQPQHF	TGTGCCAGCAGACGGGGATCTCAGCCCCAGCATTTT
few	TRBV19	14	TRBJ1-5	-	CASKTAVDNQPQHF	TGTGCCAGCAAAACAGCAGTCGACAATCAGCCCCAGCATTTT
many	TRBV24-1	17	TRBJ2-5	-	CATDWGQGVVIQETQYF	TGTGCCACCGACTGGGGGCAAGGAGTGGTGATCCAAGAGACCCAGTACTTC
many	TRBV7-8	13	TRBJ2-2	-	CASISGGTGELFF	TGTGCCAGCATTTCCGGGGGCACCGGGGAGCTGTTTTTT
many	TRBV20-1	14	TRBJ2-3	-	CSARAPGEADTQYF	TGCAGTGCTAGGGCCCCAGGGGAAGCGGATACGCAGTATTTT
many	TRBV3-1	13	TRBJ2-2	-	CASRGGAVGELFF	TGTGCCAGCAGGGGGGGCGCGGTCGGGGAGCTGTTTTTT
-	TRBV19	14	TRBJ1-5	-	CASSPRDTNQPQHF	TGTGCCAGTAGTCCGCGGGACACCAATCAGCCCCAGCATTTT
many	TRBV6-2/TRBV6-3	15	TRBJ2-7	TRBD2	CASSTSGDGDYEQYF	TGTGCCAGTTCCACCAGCGGGGACGGAGACTACGAGCAGTACTTC
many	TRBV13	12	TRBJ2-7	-	CASSLSSYEQYF	TGTGCCAGCAGTCTGAGCTCCTACGAGCAGTACTTC
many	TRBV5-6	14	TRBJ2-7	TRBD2	CASSGGLAGYEQYF	TGTGCCAGCAGCGGGGGACTAGCGGGCTACGAGCAGTACTTC
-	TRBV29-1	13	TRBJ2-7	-	CSVEGRGAAEQYF	TGCAGCGTTGAAGGCAGGGGGGCCGCCGAGCAGTACTTC
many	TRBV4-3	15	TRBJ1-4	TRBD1	CASSQLQGAREKLFF	TGCGCCAGCAGCCAGCTTCAGGGGGCGCGGGAAAAACTGTTTTTT
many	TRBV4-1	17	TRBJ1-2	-	CASSQVGSVAWANGYTF	TGCGCCAGCAGCCAAGTTGGGTCAGTGGCATGGGCGAATGGCTACACCTTC
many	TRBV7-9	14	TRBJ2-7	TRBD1	CASSSPGQAYEQYF	TGTGCCAGCAGCTCCCCGGGACAGGCCTACGAGCAGTACTTC
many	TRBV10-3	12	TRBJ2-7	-	CAISEEWDPQYF	TGTGCCATCAGTGAGGAGTGGGACCCGCAGTACTTC
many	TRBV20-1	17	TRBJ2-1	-	CSANLGEGVGSYNEQFF	TGCAGTGCTAACCTCGGGGAGGGGGTCGGTTCCTACAATGAGCAGTTCTTC
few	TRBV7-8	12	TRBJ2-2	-	CASSLASGELFF	TGTGCCAGCAGCTTAGCCTCCGGGGAGCTGTTTTTT
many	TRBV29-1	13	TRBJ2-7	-	CSVASDISYEQYF	TGCAGCGTGGCCTCGGACATCTCCTACGAGCAGTACTTC
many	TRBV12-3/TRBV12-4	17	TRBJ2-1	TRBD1	CASSQDRDGGLYNEQFF	TGTGCCAGCAGTCAGGACAGGGATGGGGGCCTATACAATGAGCAGTTCTTC
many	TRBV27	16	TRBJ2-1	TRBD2	CASSFSAGGGYNEQFF	TGTGCCAGCAGTTTCTCGGCGGGAGGGGGCTACAATGAGCAGTTCTTC
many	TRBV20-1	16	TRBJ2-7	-	CSARDLGGRDAYEQYF	TGCAGTGCTAGAGATTTAGGCGGACGCGACGCCTACGAGCAGTACTTC
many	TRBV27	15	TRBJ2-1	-	CASNDGESSYNEQFF	TGTGCCAGCAACGATGGGGAGAGCTCCTACAATGAGCAGTTCTTC
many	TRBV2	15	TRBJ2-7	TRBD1	CASMQPGTDSYEQYF	TGTGCCAGCATGCAACCCGGGACAGACTCCTACGAGCAGTACTTC
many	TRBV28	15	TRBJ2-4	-	CASTSRVEAKNIQYF	TGTGCCAGCACCTCCAGAGTGGAGGCCAAAAACATTCAGTACTTC
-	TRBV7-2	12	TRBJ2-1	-	CASSLGVNEQFF	TGTGCCAGCAGCTTAGGCGTCAATGAGCAGTTCTTC
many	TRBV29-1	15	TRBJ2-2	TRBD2	CSCLAGGTNTGELFF	TGCAGCTGTTTAGCGGGAGGGACGAACACCGGGGAGCTGTTTTTT
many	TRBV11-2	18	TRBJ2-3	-	CASSPFGRTGFLADTQYF	-
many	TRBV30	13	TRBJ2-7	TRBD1	CAWNRDSSYEQYF	TGTGCCTGGAACCGGGACAGCTCCTACGAGCAGTACTTC
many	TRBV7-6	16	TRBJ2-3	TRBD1	CASSLMTGEDTDTQYF	TGTGCCAGCAGCCTGATGACAGGGGAGGACACAGATACGCAGTATTTT
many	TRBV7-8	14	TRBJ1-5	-	CASSSGPVGGPQHF	TGTGCCAGCAGCTCGGGCCCCGTCGGTGGGCCCCAGCATTTT
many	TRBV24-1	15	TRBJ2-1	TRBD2	CATSGAGGPYNEQFF	TGTGCCACCAGTGGCGCGGGAGGGCCTTACAATGAGCAGTTCTTC
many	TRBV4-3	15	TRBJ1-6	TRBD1	CASSQDDREDSPLHF	TGCGCCAGCAGCCAAGACGACAGGGAAGATTCACCCCTCCACTTT
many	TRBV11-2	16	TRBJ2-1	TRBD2	CASSLTGLDGYNEQFF	TGTGCCAGCAGCTTGACGGGACTAGATGGCTACAATGAGCAGTTCTTC
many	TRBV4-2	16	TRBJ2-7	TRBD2	CASSQDQGTRSYEQYF	TGTGCCAGCAGCCAAGATCAGGGGACTAGGTCCTACGAGCAGTACTTC
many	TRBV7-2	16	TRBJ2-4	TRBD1	CASSPGQGIAKNIQYF	TGTGCCAGCAGCCCAGGACAGGGGATAGCCAAAAACATTCAGTACTTC
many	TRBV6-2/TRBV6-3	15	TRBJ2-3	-	CASSGLLIRTDTQYF	TGTGCCAGCAGTGGGCTACTAATCCGGACAGATACGCAGTATTTT
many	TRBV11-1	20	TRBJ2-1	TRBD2	CASNPGEGALFLAGFNEQFF	TGTGCCAGCAACCCGGGGGAGGGGGCGCTTTTCCTAGCGGGATTCAATGAGCAGTTCTTC
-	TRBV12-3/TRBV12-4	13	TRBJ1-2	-	CASSPGGFYGYTF	TGTGCCAGCAGTCCTGGCGGTTTCTATGGCTACACCTTC